Listed below are T cell receptor beta chains from one sample, sequenced in a study of control samples from healthy donors and cancer patients. Assay: immunoSEQ multiplex PCR; the TCRdb copy retains only in-frame clones and omits some. Among 400,000 to 500,000 clones, 75% to 95% were seen once, and the ten largest hold 5.5% to 7.5%. Sequences were obtained from PBMCs. The receptors were sampled from a man aged 35 to 55 with head and neck cancer. Each CDR3 is given with its conserved first and last residue. D genes are given only for firm matches. Clone size is given for some rows only: seen once, a few or many times, or a class if the clone is expanded.

v_gene	abundance	d_gene	j_gene	CDR3nt	CDR3aa
TRBV10-3	.	.	TRBJ2-3	TGTGCCATCAATTCCTTAGTCACAGATACGCAGTATTTT	CAINSLVTDTQYF
TRBV6-5	.	TRBD1	TRBJ2-7	TGTGCCAGCAGTTACTCGACAGGGGGCGCCTACGAGCAGTACTTC	CASSYSTGGAYEQYF
TRBV6-1	.	TRBD1	TRBJ1-2	TGTGCCAGCAGTGAAGCCTCGACAGGGGGATCCTATGGCTACACCTTC	CASSEASTGGSYGYTF
TRBV30	few	.	TRBJ2-2	TGTGCCTGGAGTGCTCACCGCGTCAACACCGGGGAGCTGTTTTTT	CAWSAHRVNTGELFF
TRBV4-1	.	.	TRBJ2-2	TGCGCCAGCAGCCAAGCCCCCATACGAGGGGACGACACCGGGGAGCTGTTTTTT	CASSQAPIRGDDTGELFF
TRBV5-1	.	TRBD2	TRBJ2-7	TGCGCCAGCAGCCCCCGGGGGAGCGGGAGGGCCGACGAGCAGTACTTC	CASSPRGSGRADEQYF
TRBV29-1	.	TRBD1	TRBJ2-2	TGCAGCGCCCGGACAGGGGGTCCCGGGGAGCTGTTTTTT	CSARTGGPGELFF
TRBV15	.	TRBD1	TRBJ1-2	TGTGCCACCAGCAGAGATCCGACAGGGACCATCTATGGCTACACCTTC	CATSRDPTGTIYGYTF
TRBV18	.	TRBD1	TRBJ1-4	TGTGCCAGCTCACCCCAGGGACAGGGTCCTAATGAAAAACTGTTTTTT	CASSPQGQGPNEKLFF
TRBV4-2	.	.	TRBJ1-3	TGTGCCAGCAGCCCCAGGGTGGGGTACCTTGGAAACACCATATATTTT	CASSPRVGYLGNTIYF
TRBV7-7	.	.	TRBJ2-5	TGTGCTAGCAGCTTAGGCTTCTACCCACCGAAAGAGACCCAGTACTTC	CASSLGFYPPKETQYF
TRBV3-1/TRBV3-2	.	TRBD1	TRBJ1-6	TGTGCCAGCAGCCAAGTGACAGGGGGATACTCACCCCTCCACTTT	CASSQVTGGYSPLHF
TRBV5-5	.	.	TRBJ1-5	TGTGCCAGCAGCGCCCAGGGTAGCAATCAGCCCCAGCATTTT	CASSAQGSNQPQHF
TRBV19	few	.	TRBJ2-1	TGTGCCAGTAGCCCCAATTCGGGATCTCTCACCTACAATGAGCAGTTCTTC	CASSPNSGSLTYNEQFF
TRBV18	.	.	TRBJ1-1	TGTGCCAGCTCACCACCGGGGGGACCCAAAGGGGTAGAAGCTTTCTTT	CASSPPGGPKGVEAFF
TRBV10-1	.	TRBD2	TRBJ2-2	TGCGCCAGCAGTGAGTTGACGGGGGGCACCGGGGAGCTGTTTTTT	CASSELTGGTGELFF
TRBV28	once	.	TRBJ2-3	TGTGCCAGCAGTTTCAGTGGTCGGATAGATACGCAGTATTTT	CASSFSGRIDTQYF
TRBV7-9	.	TRBD1	TRBJ1-2	TGTGCCAGCAGCTTAGGACAGGGAGGCTATGGCTACACCTTC	CASSLGQGGYGYTF
TRBV27	.	TRBD2	TRBJ2-1	TGTGCCAGCAGTCAATCTAGCGGCTCCTACAATGAGCAGTTCTTC	CASSQSSGSYNEQFF
TRBV15	once	.	TRBJ2-5	TGTGCCACCAGCAGAGATTCGTACATTCAAGAGACCCAGTACTTC	CATSRDSYIQETQYF
TRBV27	.	TRBD1	TRBJ1-2	TGTGCCAGCAGCACGGACAGGGCTAATGGCTACACCTTC	CASSTDRANGYTF
TRBV5-5	.	.	TRBJ2-7	TGTGCCAGCAGCTTGGCCTTCACAGGCTACGAGCAATACGAGCAGTACTTC	CASSLAFTGYEQYEQYF
TRBV28	.	.	TRBJ2-7	TGTGCCAGCAGTTTCTCAGGTCGCATAGGCTACGAGCAGTACTTC	CASSFSGRIGYEQYF
TRBV6-5	few	TRBD1	TRBJ2-7	TGTGCCAGCAGTTACAGGGACAGGCCAGACTACGAGCAGTACTTC	CASSYRDRPDYEQYF
TRBV30	.	TRBD1	TRBJ1-4	TGTGCCTGGGTACCTGCCGGGACAGGGGGTGAAAAACTGTTTTTT	CAWVPAGTGGEKLFF
TRBV9	.	.	TRBJ2-7	TGTGCCAGCAGCGTAGAATTACAGGGCGGCGAGCAGTACTTC	CASSVELQGGEQYF
TRBV21-1	.	.	TRBJ1-5	TGTGCCAGCAGCAAAGGATTCGCAGGGGATAAGGGTGGAAATCAGCCCCAGCATTTT	CASSKGFAGDKGGNQPQHF
TRBV15	.	TRBD1	TRBJ1-2	TGTGCCACCAGCAGGGGGACAGACGATTATGGCTACACCTTC	CATSRGTDDYGYTF
TRBV5-1	.	.	TRBJ2-7	TGCGCCAGCAGAGATATTTTCGAGGAGCAGTACTTC	CASRDIFEEQYF
TRBV7-2	.	.	TRBJ1-1	TGTGCCAGCAGCTTAAATGGGTATGAAGCTTTCTTT	CASSLNGYEAFF
TRBV5-1	.	.	TRBJ1-5	TGCGCCAGCAGCTTGTCGGAAGGAAGCAATCAGCTCCAGCATTTT	CASSLSEGSNQLQHF
TRBV29-1	.	.	TRBJ1-2	TGCAGCGTTGATCGAGGGGGCTATGGCTACACCTTC	CSVDRGGYGYTF
TRBV10-3	.	TRBD1	TRBJ1-4	TGTGCCATCAGTGACCCAGCGACAGGGCGGGGAGCGAATGAAAAACTGTTTTTT	CAISDPATGRGANEKLFF
TRBV9	.	TRBD1	TRBJ1-3	TGTGCCAGCACCCGGGACAGGGCGAACACCATATATTTT	CASTRDRANTIYF
TRBV5-1	.	.	TRBJ2-7	TGCGCCAGCAGCACGGACAGTGTCCCCTACGAGCAGTACTTC	CASSTDSVPYEQYF
TRBV6-5	.	TRBD1	TRBJ2-7	TGTGCCAGCAACAGGGCAGGGGGACCCTACGAGCAGTACTTC	CASNRAGGPYEQYF
TRBV7-8	.	.	TRBJ2-3	TGTGCCAGCAGCTTAGACAGGCTGGGGGCGACAGATACGCAGTATTTT	CASSLDRLGATDTQYF
TRBV11-2	.	TRBD1	TRBJ1-2	TGTGCCAGCAGCTTAGGGGGGGGACAGGCTATAACAAGCGGCTACACCTTC	CASSLGGGQAITSGYTF
TRBV30	.	TRBD1	TRBJ1-4	TGTGCCTGGAGTACGGGACAGGGCCCCAATGAAAAACTGTTTTTT	CAWSTGQGPNEKLFF
TRBV6-2/TRBV6-3	.	.	TRBJ2-7	TGTGCCAGCAGTCTCGCAGAGATTGACTTCTACGAGCAGTACTTC	CASSLAEIDFYEQYF
TRBV10-3	.	TRBD1	TRBJ1-2	TGTGCCATCAGTGCGACAGGGGGCAGGGGGTATGGCTACACCTTC	CAISATGGRGYGYTF
TRBV5-1	.	.	TRBJ2-5	TGCGCCAGCAGCCGAGACAGGGAGACCCAGTACTTC	CASSRDRETQYF
TRBV5-6	.	.	TRBJ2-1	TGTGCCAGCAGCTTAGGTAATGAGCAGTTCTTC	CASSLGNEQFF
TRBV19	.	.	TRBJ1-5	TGTGCCAGTAGTATAGAGTCGGACCAGCCCCAGCATTTT	CASSIESDQPQHF
TRBV27	.	TRBD1	TRBJ2-1	TGTGCCAGCAGTTTAGCGCTTACAGGGGGCCCCTACAATGAGCAGTTCTTC	CASSLALTGGPYNEQFF
TRBV19	.	TRBD1	TRBJ1-1	TGTGCCAGTAGGCCGGGACAGGGCTACACTGAAGCTTTCTTT	CASRPGQGYTEAFF
TRBV5-1	.	.	TRBJ2-5	TGCGCCAGCAGCTTGGGAAGGGTTACAGAGACCCAGTACTTC	CASSLGRVTETQYF